This entry describes one T cell receptor (beta chain). Its antigen is not identified. In germline, CDR1 is MNHEY, CDR2 SMNVEV (reference sequence). The CDR3 has 14 amino acids. Trimming removed 6 bases at V and 7 bases at J, with 18 bases between. The sample comes from a study of T cell responses to AZD1222 COVID-19 vaccine. Overall study context: Analyses pooled second doses at about 4 or about 12 weeks.

General study findings and limits: Clonal diversity was possibly underestimated; the donors were predominantly white British and more often female.

Repertoires were generated with immunoSEQ multiplex PCR, while TCRdb's copy carries only in-frame clones and drops some. Here the sample spans 25,000 to 30,000 clones, over 90% being singletons. The chain has TRBV27 and TRBJ1-2; possible D gene TRBD1, 6 bases. The source of this sequence is an adult in good health. The specimen comprised peripheral blood, sampled on day 0 of AZD1222 vaccination. CDR3 bases: TGTGCCAGCAGCGTGTTAGGGGGAAAGGGTGGCTACACCTTC. The encoded protein is CASSVLGGKGGYTF.